This T cell receptor beta chain was retrieved from a study of OX40 agonist ivuxolimab in advanced cancers. About the investigation overall: Ivuxolimab, which targeted the costimulatory receptor OX40 (CD134), was an agonistic, fully human IgG2 monoclonal antibody. Intravenous ivuxolimab was administered to patients every 2 weeks at six dose levels: 0.01, 0.1, 0.3, 1.5, 3 and 10 mg/kg. Of the approximately 50 dose-escalation patients, hepatocellular carcinoma was present in about 19, melanoma in some 15, renal cell carcinoma in 9 and head and neck cancer in 9. In the dose-escalation cohort, 65% to 90% of patients were male, and the mean age was approximately 64 years, with a range of 23 to 79. Prior anti-PD-1, anti-PD-L1 or anti-CTLA-4 therapy was permitted, and checkpoint inhibitors had been received by around 40% of dose-escalation patients. Partial responses were achieved by three dose-escalation patients, of whom one had hepatocellular carcinoma and two had cutaneous melanoma. The point of sequencing TCRbeta in the periphery was to test whether ivuxolimab changed TCR sequence diversity and drove clonal T-cell expansion. The paper covers the monotherapy dose-escalation part of the phase I ivuxolimab trial, which included N ≈ 50 patients. Beyond this particular receptor, the publication reports: On average, CD8+ T cells showed more expanded clones than CD4+ T cells after ivuxolimab. At doses of 0.1 to 3.0 mg/kg, clonal expansion of both CD4+ and CD8+ T cells in blood was seen between baseline and week 6. Low levels of normalized T-cell clonal expansion were also seen in some patients who did not respond. Antigen specificity was not determined for the clonally expanded peripheral T cells. In partial responders in the 0.1-3.0 mg/kg groups, normalized peripheral clonal expansion was found to be among the lowest, especially among CD8+ T cells.

Genomic DNA was extracted from sorted cells for sequencing of the TCRbeta CDR3 region. TCRbeta CDR3 regions were sequenced using the immunoSEQ Assay. The table was pulled from immuneACCESS by TCRdb, which kept in-frame rearrangements only. Such tables lose some clones; where checked, under half of the loss comes from unresolved V genes, and the rest has no known cause. For this sample there are tens of thousands of clones; more than 75% appear just once. Of the sample, just under 35% is held by the ten largest clones. On this clone itself: Its antigen remains unidentified. No per-base quality is available; no much larger clone lies one base away.

The trial excluded patients who had a history of autoimmune disease or who were on systemic immunosuppression. In every dose cohort, peripheral blood was drawn for TCR sequencing at baseline, cycle 4 day 1, and cycle 7 day 1. The samples were drawn from a first-in-human, open-label, multicenter phase I dose-escalation trial of ivuxolimab. Adults with locally advanced or metastatic melanoma, renal cell carcinoma, hepatocellular carcinoma or head and neck squamous cell carcinoma were enrolled in the trial. Before TCR sequencing, CD4+ T cells and CD8+ T cells from peripheral blood were sorted into separate populations. The CDR3 starts with the cysteine, ends with the phenylalanine, and has 12 residues. Only the CDR3 portion is preserved as DNA: 36 bases, with reading frame beginning at the first base. V sheds 5 bases and J sheds 4 bases, leaving 9 bases between their ends. Looking up the germline V gene (reference sequence) yields CDR1 WNHNN and CDR2 SYGVQD.

This chain is built from TRBV10-1 and TRBJ2-7; the D gene remains uncertain. This material consisted of CD4+ or CD8+ T cells sorted from blood, taken in a trial of the OX40 agonist ivuxolimab. This TCR came from an adult with an advanced solid tumor such as melanoma, head and neck, liver or kidney cancer. The DNA reads as follows: TGCGCCAGCAGTTCCGGACCGTACGAGCAGTACTTC. Its product reads: CASSSGPYEQYF.